This entry features one T cell receptor beta chain sequence. Antigen unknown. The assay was immunoSEQ multiplex PCR, and TCRdb's table has in-frame clones only and misses some. Seen here are tens of thousands of clones, under 90% observed once, and the top ten hold approximately 4.3%. These data are taken from a study of a mutant IDH1 vaccine in newly diagnosed glioma. Study overall: Treatment recipients were approximately 62% male and about 40% female, and their mean age was around 40 years. It was at week 35 that visit V12 occurred, and at week 47 that visit V13 did. Study outcomes and limitations: Overall, about 93% of patients had vaccine-induced immune responses.

Time point noted: week 35, safety follow-up. Topical imiquimod accompanied each vaccine dose, which consisted of 300 ug of mutant IDH1 20-mer peptide. The CDR3 length is 15 residues. The germline V and J ends were trimmed by 5 bases and 0 bases, with 13 bases remaining between them. The germline V gene has CDR1 SGHDN and CDR2 FVKESK. This chain uses TRBV14 with TRBJ1-1; D is undetermined. The receptor was isolated from a woman aged 18-29 years with glioma. The source material was PBMCs, sampled from a glioma patient whose treatment included an IDH1 peptide vaccine. Here the CDR3 DNA reads TGTGCCAGCAGCTCCCAAGGCAGGTTGAACACTGAAGCTTTCTTT. Its protein is CASSSQGRLNTEAFF.